The clone carrying this T cell receptor (beta chain) has ten or more counts. Its antigen is undetermined. These data come from a study of neurological immune-mediated disorders. Study-level points and caveats: HTLV-1-associated myelopathy showed the most TCR clonal expansion; multiple sclerosis the least, below healthy controls.

cDNA was made by 5'RACE with 10-nucleotide random UMIs. Over 160 million TCR-beta sequences from 15-18 subjects were obtained in each sequencing run. TCRdb called the 5' RACE reads again in MiXCR, with one record for every CDR3 protein. The sample has 20,000 to 30,000 distinct CDR3 sequences; over 6.5% are singletons. The starting material, 2 million PBMCs stored at -80 C, gave rise to the unsorted libraries. Germline V gene data show CDR1 as SGHRS and CDR2 as YFSETQ. V was clipped by 4 bases and J by 6 bases, with 17 bases between them. This CDR3 has 14 amino acids. Material for sequencing was PBMCs. V and J are TRBV5-1 and TRBJ2-7; D is possibly TRBD1 (7 bases). This sequence was found in a woman aged 40 to 49 in good health. CDR3 residues: CASSQGGLGPEQYF. The CDR3 DNA is TGCGCCAGCAGCCAGGGGGGACTGGGCCCCGAGCAGTACTTC.